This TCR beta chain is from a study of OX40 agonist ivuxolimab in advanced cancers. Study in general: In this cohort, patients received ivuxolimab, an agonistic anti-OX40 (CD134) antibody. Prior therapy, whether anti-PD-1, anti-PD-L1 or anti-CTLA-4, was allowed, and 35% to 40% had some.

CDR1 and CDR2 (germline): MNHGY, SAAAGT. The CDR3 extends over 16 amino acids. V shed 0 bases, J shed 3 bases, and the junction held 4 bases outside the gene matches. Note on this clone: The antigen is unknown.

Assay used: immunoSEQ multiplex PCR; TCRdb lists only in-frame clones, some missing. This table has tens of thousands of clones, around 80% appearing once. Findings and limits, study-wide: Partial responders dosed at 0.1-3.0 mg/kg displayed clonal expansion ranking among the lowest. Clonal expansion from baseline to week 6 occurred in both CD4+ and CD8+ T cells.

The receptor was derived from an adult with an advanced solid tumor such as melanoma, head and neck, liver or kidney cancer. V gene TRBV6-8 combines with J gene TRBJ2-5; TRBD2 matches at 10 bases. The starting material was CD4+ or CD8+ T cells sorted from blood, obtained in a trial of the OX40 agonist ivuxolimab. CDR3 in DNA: TGTGCCAGCAGTTACTCGAGCAGCGGGGGGGAAGAGACCCAGTACTTC. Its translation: CASSYSSSGGEETQYF.